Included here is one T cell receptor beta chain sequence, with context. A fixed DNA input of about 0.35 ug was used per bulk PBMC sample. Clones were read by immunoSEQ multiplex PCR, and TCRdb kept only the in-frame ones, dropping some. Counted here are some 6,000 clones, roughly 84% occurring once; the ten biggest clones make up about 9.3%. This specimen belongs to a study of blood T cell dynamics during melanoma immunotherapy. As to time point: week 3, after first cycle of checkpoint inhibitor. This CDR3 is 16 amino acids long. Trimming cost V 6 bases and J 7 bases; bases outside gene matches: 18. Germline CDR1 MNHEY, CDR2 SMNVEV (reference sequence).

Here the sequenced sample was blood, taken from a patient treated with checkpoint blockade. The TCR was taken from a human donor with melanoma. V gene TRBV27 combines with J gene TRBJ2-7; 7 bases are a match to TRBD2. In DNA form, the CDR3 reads TGTGCCAGCAGCCTTTGGGAGGGAGGGATTGAGGAAGAGCAGTACTTC. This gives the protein CASSLWEGGIEEEQYF.